This entry lists 20 T cell receptor beta chains sequenced from one sample in a study of shared clonotypes between healthy human individuals. Sequenced by immunoSEQ multiplex PCR; TCRdb stores in-frame clones only, minus some. Here the sample spans some 1 million clones, around four fifths being singletons. The sample was memory CD4+ T cells sorted from blood. Stated subset: CD45RA-negative fraction. The receptor set was obtained from a man younger than 35 in good health.

This clone was recorded only once. The gene calls are TRBV6-1 and TRBJ2-2; TRBD1 aligns across 8 bases. Trimming cost V 1 base and J 5 bases; bases outside gene matches: 3. Germline CDR1 and CDR2: MNHNS and SASEGT. The length of the CDR3 is 15 residues. CDR3 protein: CASSEGQGMTGELFF. The CDR3 bases are TGTGCCAGCAGTGAAGGACAGGGGATGACCGGGGAGCTGTTTTTT.

V gene TRBV6-6 combines with J gene TRBJ1-6; D is uncertain. CDR3 length equals 13 residues. Trimming left V 7 bases short and J 7 bases short, with 11 bases between. Germline lookup yields CDR1 MNHNY and CDR2 SVGAGI (reference sequence). The chain's CDR3 is CASTHGRNSPLHF. The CDR3 DNA follows: TGTGCCAGCACCCACGGCCGGAATTCACCCCTCCACTTT.

The chain joins TRBV6-6 to TRBJ1-3, with D maybe TRBD1 (5 bases). Germline V CDR1 and CDR2: MNHNY, SVGAGI (reference sequence). V was trimmed by 8 bases and J by 4 bases, leaving 12 bases between them. The CDR3 loop spans 13 amino acids. The chain's CDR3 is CASGAQGGNTIYF. CDR3 in DNA: TGTGCCAGCGGTGCGCAGGGAGGAAACACCATATATTTT.

V usage is TRBV2 and J usage is TRBJ2-3; D unresolved. Germline V gene data show CDR1 as SNHLY and CDR2 as FYNNEI. Trimming pared 6 bases from V and 0 bases from J, leaving 13 bases between. The CDR3 length is 15 residues. Written as DNA, the CDR3 is TGTGCCAGCAGCCCCAGTGTGACTAGCACAGATACGCAGTATTTT. As protein: CASSPSVTSTDTQYF.

This chain links TRBV4-3 with TRBJ2-2, with TRBD2 identical over 8 bases. V lost 3 bases to trimming and J lost 2 bases; unmatched junction nucleotides: 5. Germline CDR1 reads LGHNA; CDR2 reads YSLEER. The CDR3 runs 16 residues. The CDR3 loop is CASSQETSENTGELFF. CDR3 bases: TGCGCCAGCAGCCAGGAGACTAGCGAAAACACCGGGGAGCTGTTTTTT.

The J gene is TRBJ1-1, the V gene TRBV28, with D uncertain. With 6 bases removed from V and 6 bases from J, the gap between germline ends came to 14 bases. Germline V lookup: CDR1 MDHEN, CDR2 SYDVKM. The CDR3 consists of 13 residues. The CDR3 nucleotides are TGTGCCAGCAGACGACAAGATGGGGCTGAAGCTTTCTTT. This translates into CASRRQDGAEAFF. Together with reference TRBV28 and TRBJ1-1, the CDR3 gives the full variable domain: DVKVTQSSRYLVKRTGEKVFLECVQDMDHENMFWYRQDPGLGLRLIYFSYDVKMKEKGDIPEGYSVSREKKERFSLILESASTNQTSMYLCASRRQDGAEAFFGQGTRLTVV.

The J gene is TRBJ1-2, the V gene TRBV20-1; no clear D gene. CDR3 length: 11 residues. CDR1 and CDR2 (germline): DFQATT, SNEGSKA (reference sequence). The CDR3 bases are TGCAGCCCGCCCCCGGACTTTGGCTACACCTTC. Translating it yields CSPPPDFGYTF.

The DNA for the CDR3 is TGTGCCAGCAGCTCGACAGGGGAGAGGGGCTACACCTTC. It is translated as CASSSTGERGYTF. The chain is built from TRBV7-2 and TRBJ1-2; TRBD1 agrees at 8 bases. The CDR3 extends over 13 amino acids. With V trimmed by 4 bases and J by 8 bases, 6 bases remained unmatched. Germline lookup yields CDR1 SGHTA and CDR2 FQGNSA.

The V call is TRBV5-1, the J call TRBJ2-5; D gene ambiguous. This CDR3 contains 14 residues. Germline lookup yields CDR1 SGHRS and CDR2 YFSETQ. The V end lost 5 bases, the J end lost 2 bases, and 13 bases lay between the germline ends. The CDR3 DNA reads as TGCGCCAGCAGGGAGCCGGGCGCGCAAGAGACCCAGTACTTC. Its translation: CASREPGAQETQYF. The full variable domain, with the rest looked up from reference TRBV5-1 and TRBJ2-5, is KAGVTQTPRYLIKTRGQQVTLSCSPISGHRSVSWYQQTPGQGLQFLFEYFSETQRNKGNFPGRFSGRQFSNSRSEMNVSTLELGDSALYLCASREPGAQETQYFGPGTRLLVL.

For the CDR3, the DNA is TGTGCCAGCACCATAAACGAAGTTTCGAACACCGGGGAGCTGTTTTTT. This sequence encodes CASTINEVSNTGELFF. The chain carries TRBV7-9 and TRBJ2-2; no reliable D call. With 7 bases removed from V and 0 bases from J, the gap between germline ends came to 15 bases. The length of the CDR3 is 16 residues. Germline V gene sequence: CDR1 SEHNR, CDR2 FQNEAQ (reference sequence).

The sample holds many counts of this clone. V and J are TRBV4-1 and TRBJ1-5; D call uncertain. This CDR3 has 13 amino acids. V gave up 3 bases and J gave up 5 bases, with 8 bases separating them. Germline loops: CDR1 MGHRA, CDR2 YSYEKL. The CDR3 nucleotides are TGCGCCAGCAGCCAGGGGATATATCAGCCCCAGCATTTT. This encodes CASSQGIYQPQHF.

The chain employs TRBV6-6 and TRBJ2-7; TRBD2 might be the D (7 bases). The length of the CDR3 is 15 residues. Looked up from germline, CDR1 is MNHNY and CDR2 is SVGAGI (reference sequence). The V and J ends lost 2 bases and 1 base respectively, with 12 bases between them. The CDR3 DNA reads as TGTGCCAGCAGTTACAGGGGGGGAGGTTCCTACGAGCAGTACTTC. Its translation: CASSYRGGGSYEQYF.

The gene calls are TRBV6-1 and TRBJ1-3; D gene uncertain. From germline, CDR1 is MNHNS and CDR2 SASEGT. Trimming cost V 6 bases and J 0 bases, with 9 bases left between them. The CDR3 length is 14 residues. Here the CDR3 reads CASSPQSSGNTIYF. The CDR3 DNA reads as TGTGCCAGCAGCCCACAGAGCTCTGGAAACACCATATATTTT.

The CDR3 loop is CASSTERAGLKFF. In DNA, the CDR3 is TGTGCCAGTAGTACAGAGAGGGCCGGTTTAAAGTTCTTC. The V and J genes are TRBV19 and TRBJ2-1; the D gene is possibly TRBD2 (5 bases). The CDR3 spans 13 residues. V was cut by 4 bases and J by 14 bases, with 18 bases left in between. The germline V gene encodes CDR1 LNHDA and CDR2 SQIVND (reference sequence).

This clone was counted between two and nine times. The CDR3 DNA sequence: TGTGCCAGCAGTGAACAGGGTTTCTACACCTTC. Protein product: CASSEQGFYTF. V and J are TRBV6-5 and TRBJ1-2; D might be TRBD1 (6 bases). Trimming pared 5 bases from V and 10 bases from J, leaving 11 bases between. CDR1 and CDR2 from the germline V gene are MNHEY and SVGAGI. This CDR3 is 11 amino acids long.

With respect to this clone: Different DNA sequences within this sample yield the same CDR3. The chain is built from TRBV5-1 and TRBJ1-3; the D is unclear. V was pared by 0 bases and J by 0 bases, with 7 bases between. This CDR3 contains 15 residues. The germline gives CDR1 SGHRS, CDR2 YFSETQ. The CDR3 reads CASSLEGASGNTIYF. CDR3 sequence (DNA): TGCGCCAGCAGCTTGGAGGGTGCCTCTGGAAACACCATATATTTT.

This clone was recorded only once. The genes are TRBV2 and TRBJ2-3, with a tentative D call TRBD2 (6 bases). The CDR3 consists of 12 residues. Trimming took 8 bases from V and 4 from J, leaving 10 bases between them. Germline V CDR1 and CDR2: SNHLY, FYNNEI. The CDR3 protein is CASGGGADTQYF. The CDR3 region has the DNA TGTGCCAGCGGCGGAGGGGCAGATACGCAGTATTTT.

The J gene is TRBJ2-2, the V gene TRBV5-6, with no clear D. V lost 3 bases, J lost 3 bases, and 3 bases lay in between. The germline CDR1 and CDR2 sequences are SGHDT and YYEEEE. The CDR3 has 12 residues. The CDR3: CASSYHTGELFF. Here the CDR3 DNA reads TGTGCCAGCAGCTATCACACCGGGGAGCTGTTTTTT.

The chain uses TRBV28 and TRBJ1-6, with 8 bases aligning to TRBD1. CDR3 length equals 15 residues. Germline CDR1 is MDHEN and CDR2 is SYDVKM. The J segment lost 5 bases and the V segment lost 8 bases, leaving 8 bases of the junction unmatched. CDR3: CASRGQGQNNSPLHF. As DNA, the CDR3 is TGTGCCAGCCGTGGACAGGGCCAAAATAATTCACCCCTCCACTTT. The complete variable domain, with remaining parts taken from reference TRBV28 and TRBJ1-6, reads DVKVTQSSRYLVKRTGEKVFLECVQDMDHENMFWYRQDPGLGLRLIYFSYDVKMKEKGDIPEGYSVSREKKERFSLILESASTNQTSMYLCASRGQGQNNSPLHFGNGTRLTVT.

This chain joins TRBV6-6 and TRBJ1-1; D not resolved. This CDR3 spans 13 amino acids. V was cut by 2 bases and J by 9 bases, with 13 bases left in between. Germline V gene data show CDR1 as MNHNY and CDR2 as SVGAGI (reference sequence). The CDR3 spells CASSYEPTVQAFF. The CDR3 nucleotides are TGTGCCAGCAGTTACGAGCCAACAGTCCAAGCTTTCTTT.